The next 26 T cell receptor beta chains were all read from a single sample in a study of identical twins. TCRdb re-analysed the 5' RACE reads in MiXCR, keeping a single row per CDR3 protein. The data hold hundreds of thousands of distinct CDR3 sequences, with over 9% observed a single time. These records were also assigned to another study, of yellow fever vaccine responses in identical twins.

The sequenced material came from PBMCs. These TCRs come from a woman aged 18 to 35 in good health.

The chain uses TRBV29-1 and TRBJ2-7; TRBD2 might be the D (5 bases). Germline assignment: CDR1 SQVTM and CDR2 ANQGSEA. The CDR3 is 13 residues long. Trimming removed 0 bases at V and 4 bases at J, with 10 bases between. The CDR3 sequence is CSVEESDSYEQYF. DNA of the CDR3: TGCAGCGTTGAAGAGTCGGACTCATACGAGCAGTACTTC.

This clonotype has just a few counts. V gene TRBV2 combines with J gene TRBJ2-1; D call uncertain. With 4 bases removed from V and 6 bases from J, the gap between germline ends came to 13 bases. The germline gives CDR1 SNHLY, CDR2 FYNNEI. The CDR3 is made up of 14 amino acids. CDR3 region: CASSAGQESNEQFF. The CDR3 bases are TGTGCCAGCAGTGCCGGGCAGGAGAGCAATGAGCAGTTCTTC.

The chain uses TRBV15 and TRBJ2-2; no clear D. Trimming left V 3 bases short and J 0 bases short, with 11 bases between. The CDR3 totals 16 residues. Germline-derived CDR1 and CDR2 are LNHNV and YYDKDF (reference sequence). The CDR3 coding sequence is TGTGCCACCAGCAGCAGTAGAATCGCGAACACCGGGGAGCTGTTTTTT. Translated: CATSSSRIANTGELFF.

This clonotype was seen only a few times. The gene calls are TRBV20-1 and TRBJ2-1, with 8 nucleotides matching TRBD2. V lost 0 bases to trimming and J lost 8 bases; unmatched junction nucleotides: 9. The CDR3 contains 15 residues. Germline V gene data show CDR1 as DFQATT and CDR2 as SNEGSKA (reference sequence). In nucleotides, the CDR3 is TGCAGTGCTAGAGATTCCGGGACTAGGGTTCATGAGCAGTTCTTC. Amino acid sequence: CSARDSGTRVHEQFF.

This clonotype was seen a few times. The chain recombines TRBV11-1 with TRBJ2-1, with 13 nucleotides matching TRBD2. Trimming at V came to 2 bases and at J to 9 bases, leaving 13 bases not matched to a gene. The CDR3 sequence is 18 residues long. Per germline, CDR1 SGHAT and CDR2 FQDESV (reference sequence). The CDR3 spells CASSLKGTSGKRPSEQFF. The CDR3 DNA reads TGTGCCAGCAGCTTAAAAGGGACTAGCGGGAAACGACCAAGTGAGCAGTTCTTC.

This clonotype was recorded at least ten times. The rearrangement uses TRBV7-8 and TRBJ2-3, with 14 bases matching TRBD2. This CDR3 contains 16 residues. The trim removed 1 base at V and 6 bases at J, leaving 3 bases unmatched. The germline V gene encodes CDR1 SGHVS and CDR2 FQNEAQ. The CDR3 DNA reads TGTGCCAGCAGCTTAGGACTAGCGGGAGGGATGGATACGCAGTATTTT. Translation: CASSLGLAGGMDTQYF. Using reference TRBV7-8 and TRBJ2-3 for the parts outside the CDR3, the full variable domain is GAGVSQSPRYKVAKRGQDVALRCDPISGHVSLFWYQQALGQGPEFLTYFQNEAQLDKSGLPSDRFFAERPEGSVSTLKIQRTQQEDSAVYLCASSLGLAGGMDTQYFGPGTRLTVL.

The CDR3 DNA reads TGTGCCAGTGACATATCCGGGTATGGCTACACCTTC. Amino acid sequence: CASDISGYGYTF. This rearrangement joins TRBV6-1 to TRBJ1-2; no definite D call. Trimming stripped 9 bases from V and 5 bases from J, with 13 bases between. Germline assignment: CDR1 MNHNS and CDR2 SASEGT. This CDR3 is built from 12 residues.

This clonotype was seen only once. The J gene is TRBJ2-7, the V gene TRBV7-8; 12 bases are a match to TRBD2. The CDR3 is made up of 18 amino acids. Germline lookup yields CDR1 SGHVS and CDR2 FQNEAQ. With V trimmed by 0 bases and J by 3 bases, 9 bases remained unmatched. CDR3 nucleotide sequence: TGTGCCAGCAGCTTAGCCCCGACTAGCGGGAGCATTCTCTACGAGCAGTACTTC. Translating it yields CASSLAPTSGSILYEQYF.

The CDR3 DNA is TGTGCCACCAGTGATTTTGGTAGTGCCGAGACCCAGTACTTC. It yields the protein CATSDFGSAETQYF. The genes are TRBV24-1 and TRBJ2-5; D ambiguous. CDR1 is KGHDR and CDR2 is SFDVKD in the germline V gene. The CDR3 is 14 residues long. Trimming removed 1 base at V and 5 bases at J, with 10 bases between.

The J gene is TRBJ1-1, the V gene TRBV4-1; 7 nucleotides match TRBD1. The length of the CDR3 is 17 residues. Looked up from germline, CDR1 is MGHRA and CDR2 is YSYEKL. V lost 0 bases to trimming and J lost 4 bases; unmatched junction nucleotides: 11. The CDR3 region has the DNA TGCGCCAGCAGCCAAGAAACAGGGGCCCTAACGAGCACTGAAGCTTTCTTT. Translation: CASSQETGALTSTEAFF.

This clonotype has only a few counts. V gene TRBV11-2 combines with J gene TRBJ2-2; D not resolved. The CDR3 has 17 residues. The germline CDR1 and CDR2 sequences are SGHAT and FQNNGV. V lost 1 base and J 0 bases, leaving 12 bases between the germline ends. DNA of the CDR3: TGTGCCAGCAGCTTAGTGGTACTCACCCCGAACACCGGGGAGCTGTTTTTT. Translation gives CASSLVVLTPNTGELFF.

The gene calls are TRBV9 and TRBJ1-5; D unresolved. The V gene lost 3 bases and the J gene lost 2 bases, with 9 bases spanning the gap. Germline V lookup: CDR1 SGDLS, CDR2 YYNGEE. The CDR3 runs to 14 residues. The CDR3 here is CASSAGSGNQPQHF. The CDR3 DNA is TGTGCCAGCAGCGCGGGGAGTGGCAATCAGCCCCAGCATTTT.

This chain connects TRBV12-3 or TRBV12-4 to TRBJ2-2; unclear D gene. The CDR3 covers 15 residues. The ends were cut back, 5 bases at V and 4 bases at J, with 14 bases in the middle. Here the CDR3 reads CASSPFGQSTGELFF. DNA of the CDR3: TGTGCCAGCAGTCCCTTCGGCCAATCCACCGGGGAGCTGTTTTTT.

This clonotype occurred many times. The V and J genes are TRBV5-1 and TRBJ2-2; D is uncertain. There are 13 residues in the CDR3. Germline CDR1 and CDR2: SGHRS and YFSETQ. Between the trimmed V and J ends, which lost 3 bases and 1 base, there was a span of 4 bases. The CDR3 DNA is TGCGCCAGCAGCTCAAAGAACACCGGGGAGCTGTTTTTT. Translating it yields CASSSKNTGELFF. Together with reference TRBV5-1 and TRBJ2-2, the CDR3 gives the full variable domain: KAGVTQTPRYLIKTRGQQVTLSCSPISGHRSVSWYQQTPGQGLQFLFEYFSETQRNKGNFPGRFSGRQFSNSRSEMNVSTLELGDSALYLCASSSKNTGELFFGEGSRLTVL.

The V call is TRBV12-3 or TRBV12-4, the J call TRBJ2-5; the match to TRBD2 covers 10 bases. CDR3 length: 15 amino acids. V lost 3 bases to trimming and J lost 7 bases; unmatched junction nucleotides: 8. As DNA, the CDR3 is TGTGCCAGCAGTTTGGGTGTAGCGGGAGGATTGACCCAGTACTTC. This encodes CASSLGVAGGLTQYF.

CDR3 bases: TGTGCCAGCAGCCCGGGCCTAGGGTTCGAGCAGTACTTC. It is translated as CASSPGLGFEQYF. The gene calls are TRBV7-3 and TRBJ2-7; the D is unclear. Trimming took 5 bases from V and 6 from J, leaving 14 bases between them. The CDR3 consists of 13 residues. Germline assignment: CDR1 SGHTA and CDR2 FQGTGA.

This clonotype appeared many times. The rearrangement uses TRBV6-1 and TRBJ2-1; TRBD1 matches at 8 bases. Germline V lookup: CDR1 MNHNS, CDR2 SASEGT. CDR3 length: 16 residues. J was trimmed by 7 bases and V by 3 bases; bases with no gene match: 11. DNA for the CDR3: TGTGCCAGCAGTGAGGGACCCGGCTACAGGGGGAATGAGCAGTTCTTC. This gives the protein CASSEGPGYRGNEQFF.

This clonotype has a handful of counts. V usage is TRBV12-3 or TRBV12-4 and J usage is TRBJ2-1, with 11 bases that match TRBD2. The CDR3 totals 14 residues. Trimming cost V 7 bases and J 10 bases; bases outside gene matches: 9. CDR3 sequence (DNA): TGTGCCAGCACCCAGACTAGCGGGATCGGGGAGCAGTTCTTC. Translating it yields CASTQTSGIGEQFF.

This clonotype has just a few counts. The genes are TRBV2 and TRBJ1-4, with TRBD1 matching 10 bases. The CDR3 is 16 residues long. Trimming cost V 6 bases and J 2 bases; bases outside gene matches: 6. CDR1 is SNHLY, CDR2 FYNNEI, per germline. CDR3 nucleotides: TGTGCCAGCAGCGCGGGACAGGGGAGGACTAATGAAAAACTGTTTTTT. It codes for CASSAGQGRTNEKLFF.

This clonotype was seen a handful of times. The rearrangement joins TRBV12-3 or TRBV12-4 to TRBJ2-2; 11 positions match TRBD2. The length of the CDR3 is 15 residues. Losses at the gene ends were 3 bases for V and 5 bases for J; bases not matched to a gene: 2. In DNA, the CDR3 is TGTGCCAGCAGTTTCGCTAGCGGGGGGACCGGGGAGCTGTTTTTT. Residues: CASSFASGGTGELFF.

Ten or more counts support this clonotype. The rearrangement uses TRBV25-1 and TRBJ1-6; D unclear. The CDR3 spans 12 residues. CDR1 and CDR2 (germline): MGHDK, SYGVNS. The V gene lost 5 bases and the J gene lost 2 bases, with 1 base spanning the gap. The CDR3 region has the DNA TGTGCCAGCAGTACCTATAATTCACCCCTCCACTTT. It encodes CASSTYNSPLHF.

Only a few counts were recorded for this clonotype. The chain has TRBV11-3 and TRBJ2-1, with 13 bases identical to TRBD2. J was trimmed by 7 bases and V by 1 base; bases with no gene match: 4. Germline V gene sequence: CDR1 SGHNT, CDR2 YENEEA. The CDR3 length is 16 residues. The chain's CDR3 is CASSLAGTSGVNEQFF. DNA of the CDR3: TGTGCCAGCAGCTTAGCCGGGACTAGCGGGGTGAATGAGCAGTTCTTC.

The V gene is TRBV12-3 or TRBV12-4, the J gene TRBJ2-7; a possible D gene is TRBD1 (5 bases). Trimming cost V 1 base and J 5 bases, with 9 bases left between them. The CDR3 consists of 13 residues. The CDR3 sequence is CASSLGQGNEQYF. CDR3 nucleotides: TGTGCCAGCAGTTTAGGGCAGGGCAACGAGCAGTACTTC.

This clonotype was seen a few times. The CDR3 region is CASSANLGARLDTEAFF. In DNA form, the CDR3 reads TGTGCCAGCAGCGCTAACTTGGGGGCTCGGTTGGATACTGAAGCTTTCTTT. The rearrangement joins TRBV9 to TRBJ1-1, with D perhaps TRBD1 (6 bases). The CDR3 spans 17 residues. V was clipped by 3 bases and J by 5 bases, with 23 bases between them. The germline V gene has CDR1 SGDLS and CDR2 YYNGEE.

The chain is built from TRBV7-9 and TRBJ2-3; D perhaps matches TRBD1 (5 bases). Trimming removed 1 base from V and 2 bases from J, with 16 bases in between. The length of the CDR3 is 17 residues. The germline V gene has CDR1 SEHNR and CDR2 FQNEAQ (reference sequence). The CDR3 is CASSLDPRGPTTDTQYF. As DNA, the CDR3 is TGTGCCAGCAGCTTAGATCCTAGGGGTCCAACCACAGATACGCAGTATTTT. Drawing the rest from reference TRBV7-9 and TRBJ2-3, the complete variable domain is DTGVSQNPRHKITKRGQNVTFRCDPISEHNRLYWYRQTLGQGPEFLTYFQNEAQLEKSRLLSDRFSAERPKGSFSTLEIQRTEQGDSAMYLCASSLDPRGPTTDTQYFGPGTRLTVL.

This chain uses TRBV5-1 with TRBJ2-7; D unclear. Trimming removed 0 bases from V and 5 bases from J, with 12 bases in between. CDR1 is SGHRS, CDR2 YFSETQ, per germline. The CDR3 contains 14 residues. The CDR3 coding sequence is TGCGCCAGCAGCTTGGGACTGGTGGGGAACGAGCAGTACTTC. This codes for CASSLGLVGNEQYF. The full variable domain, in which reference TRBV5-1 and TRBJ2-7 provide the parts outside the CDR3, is KAGVTQTPRYLIKTRGQQVTLSCSPISGHRSVSWYQQTPGQGLQFLFEYFSETQRNKGNFPGRFSGRQFSNSRSEMNVSTLELGDSALYLCASSLGLVGNEQYFGPGTRLTVT.